This note documents a single T cell receptor beta chain sequence. This specimen belongs to a study of blood T cell repertoires in COVID-19. Across the study: Some COVID-19 samples were acute and others convalescent; all came from the United States, Italy and Spain. From T cells, B-cell-depleted T cells, or PBMCs came the material, which was cDNA or gDNA.

The CDR3 has 16 residues. Trimming cost V 0 bases and J 4 bases; bases outside gene matches: 0. Per the germline V gene, CDR1 is MNHEY and CDR2 is SVGAGI. TCRdb's copy holds only in-frame clones and misses some; the assay was immunoSEQ multiplex PCR. Of under 300,000 clones detected, approximately 90% appear once; the ten largest clones hold 3.5% to 4.5%. The sample consisted of peripheral blood. The receptor's source is a woman aged 40 to 55 with acute or convalescent COVID-19. The rearrangement uses TRBV6-5 and TRBJ2-2; 12 nucleotides match TRBD2. As DNA, the CDR3 is TGTGCCAGCAGTTACTCACTAGCGGGGGGCACCGGGGAGCTGTTTTTT. It specifies CASSYSLAGGTGELFF.